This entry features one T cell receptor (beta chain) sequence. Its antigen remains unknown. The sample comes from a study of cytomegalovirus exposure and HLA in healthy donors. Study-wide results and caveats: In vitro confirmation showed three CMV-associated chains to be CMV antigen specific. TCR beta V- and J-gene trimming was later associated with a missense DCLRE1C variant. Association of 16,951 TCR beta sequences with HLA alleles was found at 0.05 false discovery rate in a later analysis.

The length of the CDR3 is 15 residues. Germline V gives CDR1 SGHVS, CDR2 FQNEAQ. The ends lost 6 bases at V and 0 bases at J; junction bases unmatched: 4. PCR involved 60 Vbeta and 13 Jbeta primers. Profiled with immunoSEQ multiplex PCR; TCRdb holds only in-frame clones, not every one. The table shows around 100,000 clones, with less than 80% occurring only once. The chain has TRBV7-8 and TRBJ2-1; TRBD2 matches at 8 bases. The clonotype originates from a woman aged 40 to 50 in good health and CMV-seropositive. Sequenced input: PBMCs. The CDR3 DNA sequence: TGTGCCAGCAGTCTAGCGGGCCCCTCCTACAATGAGCAGTTCTTC. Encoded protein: CASSLAGPSYNEQFF.